These 18 T cell receptor beta chains came from one sample sequenced in a study of blood T cell repertoires in COVID-19. The protocol was immunoSEQ multiplex PCR, while the TCRdb copy is restricted to in-frame clones and leaves out a portion. This table has almost 100,000 clones, around 86% appearing once. The sequenced sample was peripheral blood. The receptors shown here come from a man between 45 and 60 years old with acute or convalescent COVID-19.

This CDR3 reads CASSPAGTSNQPQHF. Written as DNA, the CDR3 is TGTGCCAGCAGCCCAGCGGGGACTAGCAATCAGCCCCAGCATTTT. The chain is built from TRBV3-1 (or the pseudogene TRBV3-2) and TRBJ1-5, with D tentatively TRBD1 (5 bases). Germline values: CDR1 LGHDT, CDR2 YNNKEL (reference sequence). The ends were cut back, 4 bases at V and 0 bases at J, with 10 bases in the middle. The CDR3 totals 15 residues.

The genes are TRBV27 and TRBJ1-4; 9 bases are shared with TRBD1. Germline loops: CDR1 MNHEY, CDR2 SMNVEV (reference sequence). The CDR3 is 15 residues long. The V and J ends lost 6 bases and 6 bases, in that order; junction bases with no gene match: 8. The CDR3 nucleotides read TGTGCCAGCAGCCAACTCCGGGACAGGGATGAAAAACTGTTTTTT. Translation gives CASSQLRDRDEKLFF.

The CDR3 nucleotides read TGCGCCAGCAGCCCCGGGGGATGGTACAATGAGCAGTTCTTC. This codes for CASSPGGWYNEQFF. V usage is TRBV5-1 and J usage is TRBJ2-1; perhaps TRBD2 as D (6 bases). This CDR3 comprises 14 residues. V lost 4 bases and J lost 4, with 12 bases in between. CDR1 and CDR2 (germline): SGHRS, YFSETQ. The variable domain in full, completed from reference TRBV5-1 and TRBJ2-1, reads KAGVTQTPRYLIKTRGQQVTLSCSPISGHRSVSWYQQTPGQGLQFLFEYFSETQRNKGNFPGRFSGRQFSNSRSEMNVSTLELGDSALYLCASSPGGWYNEQFFGPGTRLTVL.

The V gene is TRBV21-1, the J gene TRBJ1-1. TRBV21-1 is a known pseudogene. The CDR3 totals 13 residues. The CDR3 DNA reads as TGTGCCAGCAGCTCCGGACGGGGCACTGAAGCTTTCTTT. It specifies CASSSGRGTEAFF.

The chain employs TRBV5-1 and TRBJ2-1, with TRBD2 matching over 9 bases. The CDR3 loop spans 14 amino acids. Germline assignment: CDR1 SGHRS and CDR2 YFSETQ. Trimming removed 0 bases from V and 9 bases from J; junction bases left unmatched: 4. The CDR3 DNA reads TGCGCCAGCAGCTTGGGGCGGGAGGGGACTGAGCAGTTCTTC. Protein: CASSLGREGTEQFF.

The chain couples TRBV21-1 to TRBJ1-1. TRBV21-1 is designated a pseudogene. This CDR3 has 15 amino acids. The CDR3 is CASSNQEPGGAEAFF. Written as DNA, the CDR3 is TGTGCCAGCAGCAATCAAGAACCGGGGGGCGCTGAAGCTTTCTTT.

A few counts support this clone. The rearrangement joins TRBV19 to TRBJ2-7; 13 bases align to TRBD2. Germline CDR1 and CDR2: LNHDA and SQIVND (reference sequence). The trim removed 9 bases at V and 3 bases at J, leaving 20 bases unmatched. This CDR3 comprises 19 residues. For the CDR3, the DNA is TGTGCCAGCTCGCAAACACAACTAGCGGGAGGGCCGGGGAGCTACGAGCAGTACTTC. This encodes CASSQTQLAGGPGSYEQYF.

This clone was counted between two and nine times. V is TRBV11-2 and J is TRBJ2-5; D gene uncertain. CDR3 length: 16 amino acids. Trimming shortened V by 1 base and J by 0 bases, and 12 bases separated the two germline ends. Germline-derived CDR1 and CDR2 are SGHAT and FQNNGV. The CDR3 bases are TGTGCCAGCAGCTTAGGTGGAGTAGCCCACCAAGAGACCCAGTACTTC. It is translated as CASSLGGVAHQETQYF.

The V gene is TRBV3-1 (or the pseudogene TRBV3-2), the J gene TRBJ1-1; D may be TRBD1 (5 bases). The CDR3 contains 15 residues. The V end lost 1 base, the J end lost 8 bases, and 17 bases lay between the germline ends. The germline V gene has CDR1 LGHDT and CDR2 YNNKEL (reference sequence). The CDR3 region is CASSQAATVRQEAFF. In DNA form, the CDR3 reads TGTGCCAGCAGCCAAGCTGCGACAGTTAGACAAGAAGCTTTCTTT.

V is TRBV19 and J is TRBJ1-1; TRBD1 matches 7 bases. Germline V gives CDR1 LNHDA, CDR2 SQIVND (reference sequence). J was trimmed by 0 bases and V by 5 bases; bases with no gene match: 12. The CDR3 is made up of 17 amino acids. In DNA, the CDR3 is TGTGCCAGTAGTCCCTCGAGACAGGGACGTATGAACACTGAAGCTTTCTTT. Translated: CASSPSRQGRMNTEAFF.

The chain is built from TRBV27 and TRBJ2-7; 12 bases are a match to TRBD2. CDR3 length equals 20 residues. With V trimmed by 3 bases and J by 2 bases, 17 bases remained unmatched. The V gene's germline CDR1 is MNHEY and CDR2 SMNVEV (reference sequence). The CDR3 DNA reads TGTGCCAGCAGTTTCCGCGACGCGAAGGGACTAGCGGGTTCTCCCTACGAGCAGTACTTC. As protein: CASSFRDAKGLAGSPYEQYF.

V usage is TRBV19 and J usage is TRBJ2-1; the match to TRBD2 covers 9 bases. The CDR3 is 16 residues long. With 4 bases clipped from V and 8 bases from J, the junction kept 12 bases outside the gene matches. Germline V CDR1 and CDR2: LNHDA, SQIVND (reference sequence). For the CDR3, the DNA is TGTGCCAGTAGTACTTACCAACTAGCGGGTTATGATGAGCAGTTCTTC. This translates into CASSTYQLAGYDEQFF.

The rearrangement joins TRBV2 to TRBJ2-1; D is perhaps TRBD2 (5 bases). From germline, CDR1 is SNHLY and CDR2 FYNNEI. The CDR3 has 15 residues. Trimming removed 1 base from V and 3 bases from J, with 10 bases in between. The CDR3 region is CASSEGTGFYNEQFF. The CDR3 DNA sequence: TGTGCCAGCAGTGAAGGGACTGGATTCTACAATGAGCAGTTCTTC.

The chain is built from TRBV5-1 and TRBJ2-1, with 10 bases aligning to TRBD2. This CDR3 has 14 amino acids. CDR1 and CDR2 from the germline V gene are SGHRS and YFSETQ. Trimming took 6 bases from V and 4 from J; bases not matched to a gene: 4. The CDR3 nucleotides read TGCGCCAGCAATGGACTAGCGGTTTACAATGAGCAGTTCTTC. This encodes CASNGLAVYNEQFF.

The rearrangement uses TRBV2 and TRBJ1-5; the D gene is possibly TRBD1 (6 bases). The ends were cut back, 6 bases at V and 3 bases at J, with 15 bases in the middle. Germline lookup yields CDR1 SNHLY and CDR2 FYNNEI. The CDR3 is 15 residues long. CDR3 region: CASRALGDTNQPQHF. CDR3 nucleotides: TGTGCCAGCAGGGCACTGGGGGACACCAATCAGCCCCAGCATTTT.

The chain uses TRBV9 and TRBJ2-3; D possibly corresponds to TRBD2 (5 bases). Germline V gene sequence: CDR1 SGDLS, CDR2 YYNGEE. The CDR3 is 16 amino acids. V was pared by 0 bases and J by 2 bases, with 13 bases between. This CDR3 reads CASSVEVGGNTDTQYF. The DNA for the CDR3 is TGTGCCAGCAGCGTAGAGGTCGGAGGAAACACAGATACGCAGTATTTT.

The rearrangement links TRBV29-1 to TRBJ2-7, with 13 bases fitting TRBD2. V shed 0 bases and J 3 bases; nucleotides not matched to a gene: 5. Per germline, CDR1 SQVTM and CDR2 ANQGSEA. The CDR3 contains 16 residues. CDR3 DNA: TGCAGCGTTGAAGACTCCGGGACTAGCGGGATCTACGAGCAGTACTTC. Protein: CSVEDSGTSGIYEQYF.

V and J are TRBV24-1 and TRBJ1-2; 9 bases map to TRBD1. Germline-derived CDR1 and CDR2 are KGHDR and SFDVKD. The CDR3 is made up of 16 amino acids. The J segment lost 3 bases and the V segment lost 4 bases, leaving 8 bases of the junction unmatched. The CDR3 nucleotides are TGTGCCACCAGTGACCCTCCCGGACAGGGGTACTATGGCTACACCTTC. Encoded protein: CATSDPPGQGYYGYTF.